This entry concerns a single T cell receptor (beta chain). It lacks a known antigen. No much larger clone is present one base from it, and per-base qualities are unavailable. This record belongs to a study of blood T cell repertoires in COVID-19 (dated by TCRdb to the early 2020s). Background for the entire study: The collaborator samples originated in the United States, Italy and Spain and spanned the acute and convalescent phases of COVID-19. The samples were drawn from the first 160 participants of the ongoing ImmuneRACE study and from 1,254 subjects provided by 6 global collaborators. Where HLA class I and class II types were available, the types were taken from metadata supplied by the sample provider, not from assay-based typing. The prospective study material was composed of cDNA or gDNA derived from T cells, B-cell-depleted T cells, or PBMCs. The dataset comprised deeply sampled blood TCRbeta repertoires from subjects exposed to, actively infected with, or recovered from COVID-19. A de-identified subject ID, COVID-19 status, age in years and sex were almost always included in the sample metadata. The repertoires were made available in a free public database intended to serve as a resource for research on the immune response to SARS-CoV-2. General conclusions and limits of the study: The quantity of clinical and demographic metadata differed by source and by participant and was supplied without curation.

TCRbeta CDR3 regions were amplified from genomic DNA using the immunoSEQ Assay, a bias-controlled multiplex PCR. The authors' pipeline ran thus. The number of nucleated cells in each sample was estimated from the amplification of reference gene primers within the assay. Sequence reads were collapsed and filtered to measure the absolute abundance of every unique TCRbeta CDR3 rearrangement. For each sample, productive Simpson clonality was calculated as the square root of Simpson's diversity index across productive rearrangements. The table was pulled from immuneACCESS by TCRdb, which kept in-frame rearrangements only. Such tables lose some clones; where checked, under half of the loss comes from unresolved V genes, and the rest has no known cause. V, J and clone size reflect that table, while D and trimming were determined from the DNA. The sample yields fewer than 250,000 clones; roughly 90% were counted once. The ten largest make up 1.5% to 2% of the sample.

V ends up 4 bases short and J 1 base short, with an unmatched junction base count of 4. From the germline V gene (reference sequence), CDR1 is DFQATT and CDR2 is SNEGSKA. The CDR3 numbers 14 residues from cysteine through phenylalanine. Of the read, only the CDR3 DNA is kept; its 42 bases are in frame from base 1. Whole blood was collected in K2EDTA tubes by collaborating institutions according to the institutions' own protocols. Collaborator samples were shipped for TCRbeta analysis as frozen whole blood, isolated PBMCs, or DNA extracted from either sample type. Sequenced sample: peripheral blood. The rearrangement joined TRBV20-1 to TRBJ1-5, with TRBD1 identical over 7 junction bases. The clonotype originates from a man between 70 and 80 years old with acute or convalescent COVID-19. The CDR3 amino acid sequence is: CSAIDRVSNQPQHF. The nucleotide sequence is given as TGCAGTGCTATTGACAGGGTGAGCAATCAGCCCCAGCATTTT.